Listed here are 3 T cell receptor beta chains from one sample, sequenced in a study of T-cell memory formation after mild COVID-19. Using its own MiXCR run on the 5' RACE reads, TCRdb lists one record per CDR3 protein. The repertoire consists of 150,000 to 200,000 distinct CDR3 sequences, with around 15% occurring once and the leading ten covering about 2.1%. The specimen sequenced was PBMCs or a T cell subset sorted from them (not recorded which). These receptors were obtained from an adult woman who had mild COVID-19 (a few samples of this study predate the infection). Cell type and time point are not known.

V usage is TRBV6-2 or TRBV6-3 and J usage is TRBJ1-5, with unresolved D. CDR3 length: 17 amino acids. Germline V lookup: CDR1 MNHEY, CDR2 SVGEGT. V lost 6 bases, J lost 5 bases, and 23 bases lay in between. The CDR3 region is CASSSPTDMTLYQPQHF. The CDR3 DNA is TGTGCCAGCAGCTCCCCAACCGACATGACGTTATATCAGCCCCAGCATTTT.

The V gene is TRBV11-3, the J gene TRBJ2-2, with D unclear. This CDR3 comprises 11 residues. Trimming stripped 5 bases from V and 6 bases from J, with 4 bases between. The germline V gene has CDR1 SGHNT and CDR2 YENEEA. This CDR3 reads CASSRSGELFF. CDR3 in DNA: TGTGCCAGCAGCCGTTCCGGGGAGCTGTTTTTT.

This chain connects TRBV5-6 to TRBJ2-5; 7 bases align to TRBD1. Unmatched junction bases numbered 10, after V lost 1 base and J lost 7 bases. Germline loops: CDR1 SGHDT, CDR2 YYEEEE. The CDR3 totals 15 residues. CDR3 nucleotide sequence: TGTGCCAGCAGCTTGAAGGGGGCAGCGAGTTGGACCCAGTACTTC. Its protein product is CASSLKGAASWTQYF.